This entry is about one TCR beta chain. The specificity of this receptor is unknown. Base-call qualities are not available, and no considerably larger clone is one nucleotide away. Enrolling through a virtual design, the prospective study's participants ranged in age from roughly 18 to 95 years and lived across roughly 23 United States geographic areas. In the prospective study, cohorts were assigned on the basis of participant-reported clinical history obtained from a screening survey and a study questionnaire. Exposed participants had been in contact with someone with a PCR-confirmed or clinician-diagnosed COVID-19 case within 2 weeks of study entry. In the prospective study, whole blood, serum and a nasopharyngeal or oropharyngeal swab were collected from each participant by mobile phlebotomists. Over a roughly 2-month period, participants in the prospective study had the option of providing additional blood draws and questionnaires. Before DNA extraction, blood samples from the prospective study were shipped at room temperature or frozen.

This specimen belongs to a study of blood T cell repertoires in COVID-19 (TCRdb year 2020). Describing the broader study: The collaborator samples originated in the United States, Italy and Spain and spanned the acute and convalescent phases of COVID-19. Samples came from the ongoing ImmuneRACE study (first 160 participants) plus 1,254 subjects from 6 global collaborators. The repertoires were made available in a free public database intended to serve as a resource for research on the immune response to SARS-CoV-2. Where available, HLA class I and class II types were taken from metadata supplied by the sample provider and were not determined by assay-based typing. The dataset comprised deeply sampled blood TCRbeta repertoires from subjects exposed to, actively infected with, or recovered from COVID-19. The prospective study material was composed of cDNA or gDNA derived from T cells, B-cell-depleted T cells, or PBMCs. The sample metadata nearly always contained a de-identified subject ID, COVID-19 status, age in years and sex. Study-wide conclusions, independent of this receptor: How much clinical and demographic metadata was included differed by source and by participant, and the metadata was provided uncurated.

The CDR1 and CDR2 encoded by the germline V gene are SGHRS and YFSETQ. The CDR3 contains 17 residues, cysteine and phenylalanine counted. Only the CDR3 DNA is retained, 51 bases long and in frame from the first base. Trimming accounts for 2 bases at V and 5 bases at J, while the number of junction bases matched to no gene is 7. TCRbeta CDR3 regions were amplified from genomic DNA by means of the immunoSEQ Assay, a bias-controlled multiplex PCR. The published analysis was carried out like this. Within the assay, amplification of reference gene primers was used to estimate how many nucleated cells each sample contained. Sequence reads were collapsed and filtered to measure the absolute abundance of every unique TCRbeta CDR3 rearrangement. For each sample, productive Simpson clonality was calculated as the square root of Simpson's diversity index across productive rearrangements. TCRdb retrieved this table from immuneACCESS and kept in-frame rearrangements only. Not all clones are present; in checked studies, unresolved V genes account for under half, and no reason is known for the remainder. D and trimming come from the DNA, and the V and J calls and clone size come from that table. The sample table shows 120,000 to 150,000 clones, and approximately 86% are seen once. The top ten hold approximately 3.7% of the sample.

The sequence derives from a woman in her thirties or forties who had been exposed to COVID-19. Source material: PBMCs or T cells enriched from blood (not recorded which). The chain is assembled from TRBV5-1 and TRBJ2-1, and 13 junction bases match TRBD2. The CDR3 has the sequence CASSFRLAGGIDNEQFF. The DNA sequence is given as TGCGCCAGCAGCTTCCGACTAGCGGGGGGCATAGACAATGAGCAGTTCTTC.